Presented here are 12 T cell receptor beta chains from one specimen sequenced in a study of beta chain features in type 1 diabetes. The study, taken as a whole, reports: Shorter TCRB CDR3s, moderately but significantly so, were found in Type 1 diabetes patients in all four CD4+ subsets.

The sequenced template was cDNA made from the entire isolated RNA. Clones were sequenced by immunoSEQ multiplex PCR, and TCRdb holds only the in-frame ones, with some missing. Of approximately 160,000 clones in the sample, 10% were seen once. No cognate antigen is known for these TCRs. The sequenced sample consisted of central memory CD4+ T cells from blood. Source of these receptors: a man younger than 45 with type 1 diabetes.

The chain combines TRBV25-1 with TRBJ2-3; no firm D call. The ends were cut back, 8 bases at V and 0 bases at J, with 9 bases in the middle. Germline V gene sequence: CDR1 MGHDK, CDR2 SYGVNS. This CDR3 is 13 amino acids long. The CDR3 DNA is TGTGCCAGCGTACGGTCTAGCACAGATACGCAGTATTTT. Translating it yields CASVRSSTDTQYF.

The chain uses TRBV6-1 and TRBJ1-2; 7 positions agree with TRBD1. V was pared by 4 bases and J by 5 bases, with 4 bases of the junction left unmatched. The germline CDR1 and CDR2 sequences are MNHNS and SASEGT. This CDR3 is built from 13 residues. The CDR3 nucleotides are TGTGCCAGCAGTGTAGGGGGCCGTTATGGCTACACCTTC. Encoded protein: CASSVGGRYGYTF.

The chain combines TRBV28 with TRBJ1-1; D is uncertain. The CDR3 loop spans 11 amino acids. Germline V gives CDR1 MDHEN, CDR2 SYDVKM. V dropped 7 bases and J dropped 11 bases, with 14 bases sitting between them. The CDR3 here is CASNAEKVAFF. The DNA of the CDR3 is TGTGCCAGCAACGCGGAAAAGGTGGCTTTCTTT.

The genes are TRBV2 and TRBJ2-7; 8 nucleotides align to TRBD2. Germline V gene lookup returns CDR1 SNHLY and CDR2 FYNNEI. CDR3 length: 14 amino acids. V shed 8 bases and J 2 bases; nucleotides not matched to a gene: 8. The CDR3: CASGREGHTYEQYF. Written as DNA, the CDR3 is TGTGCCAGCGGACGGGAGGGCCACACCTACGAGCAGTACTTC.

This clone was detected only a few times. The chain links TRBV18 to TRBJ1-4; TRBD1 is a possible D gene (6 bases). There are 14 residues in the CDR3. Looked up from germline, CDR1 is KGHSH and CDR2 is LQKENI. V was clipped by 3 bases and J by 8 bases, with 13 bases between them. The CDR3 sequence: CASSPSRGEEKLFF. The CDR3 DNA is TGTGCCAGCTCACCGAGCAGGGGCGAGGAAAAACTGTTTTTT.

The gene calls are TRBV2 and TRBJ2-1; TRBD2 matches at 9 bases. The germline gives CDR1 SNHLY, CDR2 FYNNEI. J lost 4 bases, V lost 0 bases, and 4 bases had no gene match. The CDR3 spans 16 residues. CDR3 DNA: TGTGCCAGCAGTGAAGCGCGCCTAGCGGGGTACAATGAGCAGTTCTTC. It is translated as CASSEARLAGYNEQFF.

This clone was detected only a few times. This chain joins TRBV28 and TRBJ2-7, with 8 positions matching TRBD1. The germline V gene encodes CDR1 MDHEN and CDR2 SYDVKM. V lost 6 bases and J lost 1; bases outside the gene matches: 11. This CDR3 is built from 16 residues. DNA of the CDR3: TGTGCCAGCAGCTCTCCCAGGCAGGGGGCGTCCTACGAGCAGTACTTC. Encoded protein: CASSSPRQGASYEQYF.

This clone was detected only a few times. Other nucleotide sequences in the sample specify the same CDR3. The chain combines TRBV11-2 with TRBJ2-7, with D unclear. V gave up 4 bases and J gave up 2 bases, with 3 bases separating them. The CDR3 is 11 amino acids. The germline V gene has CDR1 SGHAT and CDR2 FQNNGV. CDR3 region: CASSSAYEQYF. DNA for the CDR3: TGTGCCAGCAGCTCCGCCTACGAGCAGTACTTC.

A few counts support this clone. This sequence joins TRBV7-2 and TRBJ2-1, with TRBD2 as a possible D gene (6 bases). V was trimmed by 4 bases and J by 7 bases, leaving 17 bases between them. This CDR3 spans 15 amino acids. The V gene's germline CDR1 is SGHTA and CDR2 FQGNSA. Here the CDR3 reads CASSSSPTSGNEQFF. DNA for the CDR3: TGTGCCAGCAGCTCCTCCCCGACTAGTGGTAATGAGCAGTTCTTC.

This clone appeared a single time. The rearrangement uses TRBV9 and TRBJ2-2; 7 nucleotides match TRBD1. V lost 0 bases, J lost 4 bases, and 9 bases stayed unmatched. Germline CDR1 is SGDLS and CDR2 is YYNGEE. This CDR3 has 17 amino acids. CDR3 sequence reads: CASSVGKGQTITGELFF. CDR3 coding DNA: TGTGCCAGCAGCGTAGGAAAGGGACAGACCATCACCGGGGAGCTGTTTTTT. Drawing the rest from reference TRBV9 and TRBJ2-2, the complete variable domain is DSGVTQTPKHLITATGQRVTLRCSPRSGDLSVYWYQQSLDQGLQFLIQYYNGEERAKGNILERFSAQQFPDLHSELNLSSLELGDSALYFCASSVGKGQTITGELFFGEGSRLTVL.

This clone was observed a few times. The CDR3 here is CASSMVRTSGSYEQYF. Written as DNA, the CDR3 is TGTGCCAGTAGTATGGTCCGGACTAGCGGGAGCTACGAGCAGTACTTC. This chain links TRBV19 with TRBJ2-7, with 13 bases identical to TRBD2. This CDR3 comprises 16 residues. After removal of 3 bases from V and 3 bases from J, the junction contained 5 bases not matched to a gene. CDR1 is LNHDA and CDR2 is SQIVND in the germline V gene (reference sequence). The whole variable domain, filled in from reference TRBV19 and TRBJ2-7, reads DGGITQSPKYLFRKEGQNVTLSCEQNLNHDAMYWYRQDPGQGLRLIYYSQIVNDFQKGDIAEGYSVSREKKESFPLTVTSAQKNPTAFYLCASSMVRTSGSYEQYFGPGTRLTVT.

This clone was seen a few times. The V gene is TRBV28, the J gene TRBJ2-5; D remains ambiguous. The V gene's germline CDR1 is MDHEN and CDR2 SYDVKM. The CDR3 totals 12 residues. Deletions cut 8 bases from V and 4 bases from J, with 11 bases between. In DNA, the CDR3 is TGTGCCAGCCGGTCTGATTCAGAGACCCAGTACTTC. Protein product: CASRSDSETQYF.